This T cell receptor (beta chain) was sequenced in a study of T cells expressing NK-cell markers. Study information: Among eight sequenced donors, seven carried HCMV seropositivity while one was seronegative.

UMI-tagged 5'RACE template switching yielded the TCR beta cDNA. One entry per CDR3 protein, without DNA, is what TCRdb gives after re-calling the 5' RACE reads. The sample table sets out roughly 160,000 distinct CDR3 sequences. Germline values: CDR1 DFQATT, CDR2 SNEGSKA (reference sequence). CDR3 length: 16 residues. This receptor was obtained from a man aged 18 to 69 in good health. Sample: blood T cells: a sorted CD56 or NKG2C T cell subset, CD4+ or CD8+ T cells, or bulk PBMC T cells (not recorded which). The gene calls are TRBV20-1 and TRBJ2-5; TCRdb lists TRBD1, though no DNA is available to test this call. The CDR3 loop reads CSALSYGGQGQETQYF.